These T cell receptor beta chains were read from a single sample in a study of blood T cell repertoires in COVID-19. Profiling relied on immunoSEQ multiplex PCR, and the TCRdb table lists in-frame clones only, not all of them. The table lists fewer than 250,000 clones, under 85% of them singletons, with less than 6.5% in the top ten. Sample: peripheral blood. The receptors shown here come from a human donor in a cohort sampled during active COVID-19. Each CDR3 is given with its conserved first and last residue. Each record gives: J gene, clone size, CDR3 length, V gene, D gene, CDR3 protein, CDR3 DNA. D genes are given only for firm matches. Clone size is not always given. Where it is, it says once, few, many or a class for expanded clones.

>TRBJ1-5|.|15|TRBV27|.
CASSLSAGAGQPQHF
TGTGCCAGCAGTTTATCGGCGGGGGCTGGTCAGCCCCAGCATTTT
>TRBJ1-6|.|18|TRBV27|TRBD1
CASSLGNRGRLRNSPLHF
TGTGCCAGCAGTTTAGGGAACAGGGGGCGGTTAAGGAATTCACCCCTCCACTTT
>TRBJ2-2|.|18|TRBV5-1|TRBD2
CASSLGGSGAANTGELFF
TGCGCCAGCAGCTTGGGTGGTAGCGGGGCCGCGAACACCGGGGAGCTGTTTTTT
>TRBJ2-7|.|14|TRBV6-1|.
CASSEFRQVYEQYF
TGTGCCAGCAGTGAGTTTCGACAGGTCTACGAGCAGTACTTC
>TRBJ2-3|.|13|TRBV2|TRBD2
CASRGGAADTQYF
TGTGCCAGCAGGGGAGGGGCCGCAGATACGCAGTATTTT
>TRBJ2-5|.|14|TRBV14|TRBD2
CASSSLAGEETQYF
TGTGCCAGCAGCTCACTAGCGGGGGAAGAGACCCAGTACTTC
>TRBJ2-7|.|14|TRBV6-5|TRBD1
CASSPGTGIDEQYF
TGTGCCAGCAGTCCCGGGACAGGGATCGACGAGCAGTACTTC
>TRBJ2-2|few|15|TRBV5-1|.
CASSPEGRGGGELFF
TGCGCCAGCAGCCCCGAGGGGCGGGGAGGCGGGGAGCTGTTTTTT
>TRBJ2-2|.|14|TRBV7-2|TRBD2
CASSFSGGTGELFF
TGTGCCAGCAGCTTTAGCGGGGGCACCGGGGAGCTGTTTTTT
>TRBJ2-6|.|14|TRBV19|.
CASSPQLGANVLTF
TGTGCCAGTAGCCCCCAACTTGGGGCCAACGTCCTGACTTTC
>TRBJ2-1|few|15|TRBV4-1|TRBD2
CASSQDGLAGESQFF
TGCGCCAGCAGCCAAGACGGTCTAGCGGGGGAAAGTCAGTTCTTC
>TRBJ2-5|.|14|TRBV5-1|.
CASSFLQIQETQYF
TGCGCCAGCAGCTTTCTGCAGATCCAAGAGACCCAGTACTTC
>TRBJ2-5|.|16|TRBV19|TRBD1
CASSIGSGGARETQYF
TGTGCCAGTAGTATAGGCTCAGGGGGCGCGAGGGAGACCCAGTACTTC
>TRBJ2-2|.|15|TRBV30|.
CAWRRLRGNTGELFF
TGTGCCTGGAGGCGTTTACGGGGTAACACCGGGGAGCTGTTTTTT
>TRBJ1-1|.|14|TRBV6-5|.
CASSYGSFGTEAFF
TGTGCCAGCAGTTACGGGTCGTTCGGGACTGAAGCTTTCTTT
>TRBJ1-3|.|13|TRBV5-4|.
CASSFKEGNTIYF
TGTGCCAGCAGCTTTAAGGAGGGAAACACCATATATTTT
>TRBJ2-2|.|16|TRBV3-1/TRBV3-2|.
CASSQAGTTNTGELFF
TGTGCCAGCAGCCAAGCGGGTACCACGAACACCGGGGAGCTGTTTTTT
>TRBJ2-1|.|13|TRBV6-4|TRBD2
CASSDSSGSKQFF
TGTGCCAGCAGTGACTCTAGCGGGAGCAAGCAGTTCTTC
>TRBJ1-2|.|14|TRBV7-2|.
CASSLGTESRGYTF
TGTGCCAGCAGCTTAGGGACAGAATCCCGTGGCTACACCTTC
>TRBJ2-3|few|14|TRBV28|.
CASSGGLDTDTQYF
TGTGCCAGCAGTGGGGGACTTGACACAGATACGCAGTATTTT
>TRBJ2-3|.|15|TRBV6-4|.
CASSDSNGVTDTQYF
TGTGCCAGCAGTGACTCGAACGGGGTTACAGATACGCAGTATTTT
>TRBJ1-1|once|18|TRBV28|.
CASSFTRTKIGGDTEAFF
TGTGCCAGCAGTTTCACTAGGACTAAGATTGGGGGGGACACTGAAGCTTTCTTT
>TRBJ2-1|.|14|TRBV5-1|.
CASSLGAGNNEQFF
TGCGCCAGCAGCTTGGGGGCAGGGAACAATGAGCAGTTCTTC
>TRBJ1-5|.|11|TRBV12-3/TRBV12-4|.
CASSLDQPQHF
TGTGCCAGCAGTCTCGATCAGCCCCAGCATTTT
>TRBJ1-1|.|12|TRBV7-6|.
CASSSQNTEAFF
TGTGCCAGCAGCTCACAAAACACTGAAGCTTTCTTT
>TRBJ1-4|.|14|TRBV19|.
CASSAQGPLGKLFF
TGTGCCAGTAGTGCGCAGGGTCCACTTGGAAAACTGTTTTTT
>TRBJ1-6|.|18|TRBV5-1|TRBD1
CASSLGRPGQVYNSPLHF
TGCGCCAGCAGCTTGGGTCGCCCGGGACAGGTATATAATTCACCCCTCCACTTT
>TRBJ1-5|.|14|TRBV19|.
CASSDAGENQPQHF
TGTGCCAGTAGTGATGCAGGGGAAAATCAGCCCCAGCATTTT
>TRBJ1-6|few|16|TRBV5-1|TRBD1
CASSFLGQGKNSPLHF
TGCGCCAGCAGCTTTCTGGGACAGGGGAAAAATTCACCCCTCCACTTT
>TRBJ2-1|.|13|TRBV19|.
CASSISGDNEQFF
TGTGCCAGTAGTATATCAGGGGACAATGAGCAGTTCTTC
>TRBJ1-4|.|14|TRBV6-5|TRBD1
CASSLDRDKGKLFF
TGTGCCAGCAGTTTAGACAGGGATAAGGGGAAACTGTTTTTT
>TRBJ2-6|.|17|TRBV24-1|TRBD1
CATSETPQGAGANVLTF
TGTGCCACCAGTGAAACGCCACAGGGGGCTGGGGCCAACGTCCTGACTTTC
>TRBJ2-3|few|16|TRBV4-2|TRBD2
CASSQDTAGGRDTQYF
TGTGCCAGCAGCCAAGATACCGCGGGGGGGAGAGATACGCAGTATTTT
>TRBJ1-5|.|14|TRBV6-5|TRBD1
CASGPYRGGQPQHF
TGTGCCAGCGGCCCGTACAGGGGAGGACAGCCCCAGCATTTT
>TRBJ2-7|.|14|TRBV29-1|TRBD2
CSVEGIAGPYEQYF
TGCAGCGTTGAAGGGATAGCGGGCCCCTACGAGCAGTACTTC
>TRBJ2-5|.|13|TRBV25-1|.
CASSARVRETQYF
TGTGCCAGCAGTGCCAGGGTAAGAGAGACCCAGTACTTC
>TRBJ2-7|many|14|TRBV6-2/TRBV6-3|TRBD2
CASSIRLAGDEQYF
TGTGCCAGCAGTATTAGACTAGCGGGAGACGAGCAGTACTTC
>TRBJ1-2|.|15|TRBV6-5|.
CASSYSAPRVEGYTF
TGTGCCAGCAGTTACTCAGCCCCCAGGGTGGAAGGCTACACCTTC
>TRBJ1-1|.|14|TRBV27|.
CASSWSRINTEAFF
TGTGCCAGCAGTTGGTCGCGGATAAACACTGAAGCTTTCTTT
>TRBJ2-2|few|14|TRBV24-1|TRBD1
CATSDKTGTGELFF
TGTGCCACCAGTGACAAGACAGGGACCGGGGAGCTGTTTTTT
>TRBJ1-4|.|14|TRBV18|.
CASSPGQGNEKLFF
TGTGCCAGCTCACCAGGGCAGGGAAATGAAAAACTGTTTTTT
>TRBJ2-2|.|15|TRBV2|TRBD2
CASSVSGRANGELFF
TGTGCCAGCAGTGTTAGCGGGAGGGCTAACGGGGAGCTGTTTTTT
>TRBJ2-3|.|12|TRBV29-1|.
CSVPHSTDTQYF
TGCAGCGTTCCCCATAGCACAGATACGCAGTATTTT
>TRBJ1-5|once|15|TRBV10-3|.
CAISESMGASQPQHF
TGTGCCATCAGTGAGTCGATGGGGGCGAGTCAGCCCCAGCATTTT
>TRBJ1-2|.|17|TRBV28|TRBD1
CASSRDRAVMSYYGYTF
TGTGCCAGCAGTCGGGACAGGGCTGTTATGAGTTACTATGGCTACACCTTC
>TRBJ2-7|.|17|TRBV9|TRBD2
CASSPRTSGGFPYEQYF
TGTGCCAGCAGCCCCCGGACTAGCGGGGGCTTTCCCTACGAGCAGTACTTC
>TRBJ2-2|.|15|TRBV19|.
CASTRRAANTGELFF
TGTGCCAGTACGAGGAGGGCCGCAAACACCGGGGAGCTGTTTTTT
>TRBJ2-1|few|15|TRBV27|TRBD2
CASSLYAGGGNEQFF
TGTGCCAGCAGTTTATATGCGGGAGGGGGCAATGAGCAGTTCTTC
>TRBJ1-1|few|12|TRBV28|.
CASSWAYTEAFF
TGTGCCAGCAGTTGGGCCTACACTGAAGCTTTCTTT
>TRBJ2-7|once|13|TRBV6-5|TRBD1
CASSTAGGYEQYF
TGTGCCAGCAGTACAGCAGGGGGATACGAGCAGTACTTC
>TRBJ2-1|.|15|TRBV7-8|.
CASSFKSSGQHEQFF
TGTGCCAGCAGCTTTAAGTCTTCTGGACAGCATGAGCAGTTCTTC
>TRBJ2-2|.|17|TRBV6-4|TRBD2
CASSETSGGADTGELFF
TGTGCCAGCAGTGAGACTAGCGGGGGGGCCGACACCGGGGAGCTGTTTTTT
>TRBJ2-3|.|20|TRBV24-1|TRBD1
CATSEGWDRGPRAGSDTQYF
TGTGCCACCAGTGAGGGGTGGGACAGGGGGCCGCGAGCGGGGTCTGATACGCAGTATTTT
>TRBJ2-1|many|13|TRBV27|.
CASSRGLYNEQFF
TGTGCCAGCAGTCGTGGACTGTACAATGAGCAGTTCTTC
>TRBJ1-5|.|19|TRBV21-1|.
CASRFTRDRVEESNQPQHF
TGTGCCAGCAGGTTCACCCGGGACAGGGTCGAAGAAAGCAATCAGCCCCAGCATTTT
>TRBJ2-4|.|14|TRBV19|TRBD1
CASNQGAAKNIQYF
TGTGCCAGTAATCAGGGGGCGGCCAAAAACATTCAGTACTTC